These 10 T cell receptor beta chains were all obtained from the same sample, sequenced in a study of T cells after yellow fever vaccination. One entry per CDR3 protein results from TCRdb running MiXCR on the 5' RACE reads. The sample includes 200,000 to 300,000 distinct CDR3 sequences, roughly 4% seen only once; the top ten take about a fifth. The sequencing here drew on PBMCs, taken 15 days after the yellow fever booster vaccination. The source is a young man who received the YFV17D yellow fever vaccine.

This clonotype was recorded many times. The V gene is TRBV2, the J gene TRBJ1-5; D ambiguous. The V gene lost 8 bases and the J gene lost 6 bases, with 11 bases spanning the gap. The CDR3 spans 12 residues. Germline V gives CDR1 SNHLY, CDR2 FYNNEI. CDR3 DNA sequence: TGTGCCAGCCGGTTGGGCGGTCAGCCCCAGCATTTT. Its protein is CASRLGGQPQHF.

In its sample, this clonotype was seen many times. The V gene is TRBV4-1, the J gene TRBJ2-7, with D hard to call. Germline CDR1 reads MGHRA; CDR2 reads YSYEKL. The V and J ends lost 0 bases and 3 bases respectively, with 9 bases between them. The CDR3 consists of 14 residues. The CDR3 region has the DNA TGCGCCAGCAGCCAAGATGGGTCCGTCTACGAGCAGTACTTC. It codes for CASSQDGSVYEQYF.

This clonotype was counted at least ten times. This rearrangement joins TRBV24-1 to TRBJ2-7; D remains unclear. Germline CDR1 KGHDR, CDR2 SFDVKD. V was clipped by 8 bases and J by 3 bases, with 13 bases between them. CDR3 length: 13 residues. The CDR3 region is CATTHLDYYEQYV. CDR3 bases: TGTGCCACCACCCACCTGGATTACTACGAGCAGTACGTC.

This clonotype has ten or more counts. This chain links TRBV7-2 with TRBJ1-6, with TRBD1 as a possible D gene (5 bases). Germline CDR1 is SGHTA and CDR2 is FQGNSA. This CDR3 is 19 amino acids long. Trimming pared 7 bases from V and 0 bases from J, leaving 22 bases between. CDR3 DNA sequence: TGTGCCAGCACCCAACCCGGGTCAGGGCGCAACTCCTATAATTCACCCCTCCACTTT. As protein: CASTQPGSGRNSYNSPLHF.

This clonotype was detected many times. The rearrangement uses TRBV20-1 and TRBJ2-1; D gene unclear. The V gene lost 4 bases and the J gene lost 5 bases, with 0 bases spanning the gap. The CDR3 extends over 9 amino acids. Germline CDR1 and CDR2: DFQATT and SNEGSKA (reference sequence). CDR3 bases: TGCAGTGCTAACAATGAGCAGTTCTTC. The encoded protein is CSANNEQFF.

There are many counts of this clonotype. The chain has TRBV12-5 and TRBJ2-6; the D gene is possibly TRBD1 (5 bases). This CDR3 has 17 residues. Trimming took off 4 bases at V and 4 bases at J, with 17 bases between the two ends. Germline-derived CDR1 and CDR2 are LGHNT and FRNRAP. CDR3 loop: CASGSTPGFSGANVLTF. The CDR3 bases are TGTGCTAGTGGTTCCACCCCAGGGTTTTCAGGGGCCAACGTCCTGACTTTC. The full variable domain, with the rest looked up from reference TRBV12-5 and TRBJ2-6, is DARVTQTPRHKVTEMGQEVTMRCQPILGHNTVFWYRQTMMQGLELLAYFRNRAPLDDSGMPKDRFSAEMPDATLATLKIQPSEPRDSAVYFCASGSTPGFSGANVLTFGAGSRLTVL.

This clonotype was seen ten or more times. V is TRBV5-1 and J is TRBJ2-1; unclear D gene. Deletions cut 3 bases from V and 2 bases from J, with 9 bases between. This CDR3 is built from 14 residues. The germline V gene has CDR1 SGHRS and CDR2 YFSETQ. The CDR3 region has the DNA TGCGCCAGCAGCTCCCAGGAGCCCTACAATGAGCAGTTCTTC. It specifies CASSSQEPYNEQFF.

This clonotype was seen many times. The genes are TRBV12-3 or TRBV12-4 and TRBJ1-5; no clear D. The CDR3 sequence is 13 residues long. V dropped 8 bases and J dropped 7 bases, with 15 bases sitting between them. The CDR3 loop is CASGQEGRQPQHF. The CDR3 coding sequence is TGTGCCAGCGGTCAAGAAGGGCGACAGCCCCAGCATTTT.

This clonotype was picked up many times. V and J are TRBV18 and TRBJ1-5, with D uncertain. Deletions cut 3 bases from V and 7 bases from J, with 13 bases between. This CDR3 is 14 amino acids long. Germline assignment: CDR1 KGHSH and CDR2 LQKENI. The CDR3 reads CASSPLRGNQPQHF. The CDR3 DNA sequence: TGTGCCAGCTCACCTCTCCGAGGGAACCAGCCCCAGCATTTT.

In its sample, this clonotype was seen many times. V and J are TRBV4-1 and TRBJ1-2; the D is unclear. The CDR3 contains 19 residues. Germline V gives CDR1 MGHRA, CDR2 YSYEKL. Trimming took 1 base from V and 8 from J, leaving 29 bases between them. This CDR3 reads CASSQVFPLFGNIGAGYTF. The CDR3 DNA is TGCGCCAGCAGCCAAGTCTTCCCTTTGTTCGGGAATATCGGTGCGGGCTACACCTTC.